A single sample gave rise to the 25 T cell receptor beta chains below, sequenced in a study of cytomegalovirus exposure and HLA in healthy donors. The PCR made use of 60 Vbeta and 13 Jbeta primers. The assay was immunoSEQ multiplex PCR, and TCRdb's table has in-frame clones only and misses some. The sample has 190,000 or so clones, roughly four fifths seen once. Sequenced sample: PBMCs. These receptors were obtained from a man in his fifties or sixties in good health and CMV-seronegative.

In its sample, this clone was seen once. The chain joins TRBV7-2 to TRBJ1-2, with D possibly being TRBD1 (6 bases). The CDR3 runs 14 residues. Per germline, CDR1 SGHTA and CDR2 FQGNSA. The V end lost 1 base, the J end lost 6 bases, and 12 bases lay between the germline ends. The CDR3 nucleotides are TGTGCCAGCAGCTTAGGGCAGGGGAGGGATGGCTACACCTTC. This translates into CASSLGQGRDGYTF.

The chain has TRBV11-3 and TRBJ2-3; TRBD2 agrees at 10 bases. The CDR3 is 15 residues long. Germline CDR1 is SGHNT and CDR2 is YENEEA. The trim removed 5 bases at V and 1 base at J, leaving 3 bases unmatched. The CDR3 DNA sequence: TGTGCCAGCAGCCGAGCGGGGGGGGGCACAGATACGCAGTATTTT. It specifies CASSRAGGGTDTQYF.

The CDR3 here is CASSLGTANEKLFF. CDR3 sequence (DNA): TGCGCCAGCAGCTTAGGGACAGCAAATGAAAAACTGTTTTTT. The rearrangement joins TRBV5-1 to TRBJ1-4; 7 bases agree with TRBD1. The CDR3 length is 14 residues. The germline gives CDR1 SGHRS, CDR2 YFSETQ. With 2 bases clipped from V and 5 bases from J, the junction kept 3 bases outside the gene matches.

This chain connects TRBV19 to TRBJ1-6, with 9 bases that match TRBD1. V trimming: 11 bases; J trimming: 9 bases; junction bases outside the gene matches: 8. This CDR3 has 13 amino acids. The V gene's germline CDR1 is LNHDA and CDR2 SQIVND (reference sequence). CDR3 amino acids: CAEDRGRGSPLHF. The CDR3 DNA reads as TGTGCCGAGGACAGGGGAAGGGGTTCACCCCTCCACTTT.

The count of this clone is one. The CDR3 DNA is TGTGCCAGCAGTTGGGGAGACTCCTACGAGCAGTACTTC. It codes for CASSWGDSYEQYF. This chain connects TRBV6-5 to TRBJ2-5, with D tentatively TRBD2 (5 bases). The better agreement between TRBJ2-7 and the DNA end casts doubt on the J call. Germline loops: CDR1 MNHEY, CDR2 SVGAGI. The CDR3 length is 13 residues.

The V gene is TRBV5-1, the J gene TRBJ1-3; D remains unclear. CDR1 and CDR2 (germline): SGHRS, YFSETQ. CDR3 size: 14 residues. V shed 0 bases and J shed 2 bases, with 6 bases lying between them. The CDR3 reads CASSLATAGNTIYF. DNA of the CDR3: TGCGCCAGCAGCTTGGCTACAGCTGGAAACACCATATATTTT.

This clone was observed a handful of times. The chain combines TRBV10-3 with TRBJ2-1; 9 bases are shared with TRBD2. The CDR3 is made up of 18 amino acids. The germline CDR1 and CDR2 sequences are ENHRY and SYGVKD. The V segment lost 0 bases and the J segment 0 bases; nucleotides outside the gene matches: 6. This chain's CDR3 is CAISESGLAGDSYNEQFF. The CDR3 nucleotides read TGTGCCATCAGTGAGTCGGGATTAGCGGGGGACTCCTACAATGAGCAGTTCTTC.

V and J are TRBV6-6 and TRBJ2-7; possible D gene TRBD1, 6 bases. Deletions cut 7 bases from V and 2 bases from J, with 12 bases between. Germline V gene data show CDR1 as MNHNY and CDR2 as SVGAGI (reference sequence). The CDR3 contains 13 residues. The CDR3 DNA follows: TGTGCCAGCACTGACAGGTCGACCTACGAGCAGTACTTC. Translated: CASTDRSTYEQYF.

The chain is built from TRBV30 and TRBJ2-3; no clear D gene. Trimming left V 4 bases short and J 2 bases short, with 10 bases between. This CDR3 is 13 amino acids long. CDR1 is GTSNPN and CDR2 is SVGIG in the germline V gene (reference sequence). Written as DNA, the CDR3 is TGTGCCTGGAACGCAGGCTCCACAGATACGCAGTATTTT. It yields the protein CAWNAGSTDTQYF.

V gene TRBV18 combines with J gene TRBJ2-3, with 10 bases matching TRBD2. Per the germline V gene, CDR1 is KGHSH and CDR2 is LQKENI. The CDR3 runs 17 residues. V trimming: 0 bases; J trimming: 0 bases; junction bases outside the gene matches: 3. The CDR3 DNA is TGTGCCAGCTCACCACCACTGACTAGCGGGAGCACAGATACGCAGTATTTT. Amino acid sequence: CASSPPLTSGSTDTQYF.

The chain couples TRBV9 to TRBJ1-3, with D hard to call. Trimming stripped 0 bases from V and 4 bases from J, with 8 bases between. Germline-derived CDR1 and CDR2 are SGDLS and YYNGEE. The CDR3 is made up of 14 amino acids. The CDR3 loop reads CASSVEQSGNTIYF. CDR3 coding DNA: TGTGCCAGCAGCGTAGAACAGTCGGGAAACACCATATATTTT.

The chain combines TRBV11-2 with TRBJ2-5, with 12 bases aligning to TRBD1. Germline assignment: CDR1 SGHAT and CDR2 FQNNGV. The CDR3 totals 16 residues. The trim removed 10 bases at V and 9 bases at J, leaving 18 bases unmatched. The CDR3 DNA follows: TGTGCCACGGAGCGGGACAGGGGGCGATCTGGGGAGGCCCAGTACTTC. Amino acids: CATERDRGRSGEAQYF.

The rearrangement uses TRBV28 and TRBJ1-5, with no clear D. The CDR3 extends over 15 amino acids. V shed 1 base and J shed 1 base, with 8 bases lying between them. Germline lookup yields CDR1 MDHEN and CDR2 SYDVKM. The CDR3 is CASSLYGVSNQPQHF. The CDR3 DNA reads TGTGCCAGCAGTTTATACGGGGTCAGCAATCAGCCCCAGCATTTT.

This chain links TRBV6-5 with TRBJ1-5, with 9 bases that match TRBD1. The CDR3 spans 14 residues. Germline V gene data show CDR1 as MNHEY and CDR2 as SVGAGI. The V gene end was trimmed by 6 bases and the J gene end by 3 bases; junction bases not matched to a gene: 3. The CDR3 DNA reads TGTGCCAGCAGCCGGACAGGGGACAATCAGCCCCAGCATTTT. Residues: CASSRTGDNQPQHF.

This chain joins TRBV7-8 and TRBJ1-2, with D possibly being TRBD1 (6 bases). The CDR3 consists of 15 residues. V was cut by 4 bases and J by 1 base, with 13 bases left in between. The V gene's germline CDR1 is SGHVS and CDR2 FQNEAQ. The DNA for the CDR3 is TGTGCCAGCAGCTCCCAGGACAGTCTTAACTATGGCTACACCTTC. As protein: CASSSQDSLNYGYTF.

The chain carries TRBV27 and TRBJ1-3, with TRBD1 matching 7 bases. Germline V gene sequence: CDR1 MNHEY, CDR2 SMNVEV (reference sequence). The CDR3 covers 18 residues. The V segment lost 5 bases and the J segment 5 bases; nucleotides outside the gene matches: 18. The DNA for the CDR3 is TGTGCCAGCAGTCGCCGCACTAACTCGGGGACAGAGCGAAACACCATATATTTT. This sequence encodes CASSRRTNSGTERNTIYF.

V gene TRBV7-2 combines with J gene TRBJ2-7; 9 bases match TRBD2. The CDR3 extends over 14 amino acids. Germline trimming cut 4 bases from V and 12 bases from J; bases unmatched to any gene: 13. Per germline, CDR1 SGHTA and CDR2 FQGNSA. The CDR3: CASSSKASGEGAYF. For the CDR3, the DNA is TGTGCCAGCAGCTCAAAAGCTAGCGGGGAAGGGGCGTACTTC.

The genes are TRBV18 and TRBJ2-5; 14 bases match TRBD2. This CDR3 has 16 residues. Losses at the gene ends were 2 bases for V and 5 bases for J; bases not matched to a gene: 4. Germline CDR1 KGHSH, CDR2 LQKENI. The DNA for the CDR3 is TGTGCCAGCTCACCAAGCGGACTAGCGGGGGGTGAGACCCAGTACTTC. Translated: CASSPSGLAGGETQYF.

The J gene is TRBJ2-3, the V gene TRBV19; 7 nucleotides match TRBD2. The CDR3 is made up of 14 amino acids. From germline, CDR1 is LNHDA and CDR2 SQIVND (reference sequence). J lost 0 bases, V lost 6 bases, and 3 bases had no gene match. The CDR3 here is CASRDGGSTDTQYF. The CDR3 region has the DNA TGTGCCAGTAGGGACGGGGGGAGCACAGATACGCAGTATTTT.

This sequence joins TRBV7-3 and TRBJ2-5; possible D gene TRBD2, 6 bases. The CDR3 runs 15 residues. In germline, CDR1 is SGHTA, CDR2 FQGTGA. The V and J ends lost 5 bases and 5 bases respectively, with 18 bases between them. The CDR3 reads CASSRGSSRWETQYF. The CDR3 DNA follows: TGTGCCAGCAGCCGGGGGAGTAGTAGATGGGAGACCCAGTACTTC.

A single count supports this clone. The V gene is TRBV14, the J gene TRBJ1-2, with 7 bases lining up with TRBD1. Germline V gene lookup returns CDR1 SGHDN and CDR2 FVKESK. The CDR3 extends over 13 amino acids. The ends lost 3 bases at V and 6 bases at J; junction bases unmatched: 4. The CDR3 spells CASSHTQGNGYTF. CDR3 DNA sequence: TGTGCCAGCAGCCATACACAGGGGAATGGCTACACCTTC.

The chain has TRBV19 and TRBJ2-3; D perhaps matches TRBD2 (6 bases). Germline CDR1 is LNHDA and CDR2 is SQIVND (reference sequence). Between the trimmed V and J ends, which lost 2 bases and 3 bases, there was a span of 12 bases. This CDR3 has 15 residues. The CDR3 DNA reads TGTGCCAGTAGTATAATAGCGGCGAGGACAGATACGCAGTATTTT. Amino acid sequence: CASSIIAARTDTQYF.

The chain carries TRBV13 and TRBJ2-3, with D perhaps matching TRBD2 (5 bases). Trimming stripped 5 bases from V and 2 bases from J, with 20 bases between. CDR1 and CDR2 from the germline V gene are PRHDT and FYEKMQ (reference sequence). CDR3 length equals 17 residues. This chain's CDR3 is CASSPRAGTTLTDTQYF. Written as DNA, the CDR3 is TGTGCCAGCAGCCCCCGGGCGGGCACTACACTCACAGATACGCAGTATTTT.

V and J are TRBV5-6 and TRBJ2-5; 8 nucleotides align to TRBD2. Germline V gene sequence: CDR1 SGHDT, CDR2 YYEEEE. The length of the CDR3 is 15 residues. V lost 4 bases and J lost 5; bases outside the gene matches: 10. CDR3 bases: TGTGCCAGCAGCCTCCTAGGGCGGGGGGCCGAGACCCAGTACTTC. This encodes CASSLLGRGAETQYF.

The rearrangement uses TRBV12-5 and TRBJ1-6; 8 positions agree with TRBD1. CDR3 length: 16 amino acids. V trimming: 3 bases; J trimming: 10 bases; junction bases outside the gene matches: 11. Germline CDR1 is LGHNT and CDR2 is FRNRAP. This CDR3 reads CASGFNLQGAGSPLHF. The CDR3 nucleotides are TGTGCTAGTGGTTTTAACCTCCAGGGGGCTGGATCACCCCTCCACTTT.